The entry below gives a single T cell receptor beta chain sequence along with its context. V was cut by 0 bases and J by 4 bases, with 7 bases left in between. Germline lookup yields CDR1 MNHEY and CDR2 SVGAGI. The CDR3 covers 14 residues. Time point of the sample: new active TB diagnosis, blood taken before or within 7 days of starting treatment. Each patient had positive sputum smear microscopy and/or positive culture. The table came from immunoSEQ multiplex PCR; TCRdb's copy has only in-frame clones and leaves some out. The sample lists about 34,000 clones, roughly 93% seen once, with about an eighth in the top ten. These data originate in a study of T cells in tuberculosis.

This clonotype was obtained from an adult with tuberculosis. Source: PBMCs, taken at tuberculosis diagnosis. The chain joins TRBV6-5 to TRBJ1-3, with D unclear. As DNA, the CDR3 is TGTGCCAGCAGTTACTCGAGAGAGGGAAACACCATATATTTT. Translation: CASSYSREGNTIYF.